In this sample, the clone carrying this T cell receptor (beta chain) turned up a few times. As yet, its antigen is unknown. Primers: 60 Vbeta forward and 13 Jbeta reverse. Sequencing used immunoSEQ multiplex PCR; TCRdb keeps in-frame clones, though not all of them. The sample lists about 160,000 clones; roughly 77% were seen once. The source of the sample is a study of cytomegalovirus exposure and HLA in healthy donors. Study-level points and caveats: In a later analysis, specific HLA alleles were associated with some 16,000 TCR beta sequences at a 0.05 false discovery rate. The study assumed roughly uniform donor sequencing depth for presence/absence analyses. In an earlier analysis, most TCR beta V segments were productive about 90% or about 30% of the time.

The CDR3 contains 13 residues. In germline, CDR1 is SSHAT, CDR2 FNYEAQ (reference sequence). The chain links TRBV7-7 to TRBJ2-5; possible D gene TRBD1, 5 bases. The TCR originated in a man aged 45-65 years in good health and CMV-seropositive. The sequencing input was PBMCs. In DNA form, the CDR3 reads TGTGCTAGTCCCCAGGGCGAACAAGAGACCCAGTACTTC. Translating it yields CASPQGEQETQYF.